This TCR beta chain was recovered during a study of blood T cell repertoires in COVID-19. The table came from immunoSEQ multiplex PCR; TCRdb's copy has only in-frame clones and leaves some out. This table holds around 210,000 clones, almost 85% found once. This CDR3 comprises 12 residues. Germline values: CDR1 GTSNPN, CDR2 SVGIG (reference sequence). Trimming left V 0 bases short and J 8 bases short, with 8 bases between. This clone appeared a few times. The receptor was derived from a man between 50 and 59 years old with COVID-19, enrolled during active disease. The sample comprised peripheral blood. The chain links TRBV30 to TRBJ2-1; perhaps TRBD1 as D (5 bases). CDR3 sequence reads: CAWSVQGYEQFF. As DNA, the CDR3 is TGTGCCTGGAGTGTTCAGGGCTATGAGCAGTTCTTC.